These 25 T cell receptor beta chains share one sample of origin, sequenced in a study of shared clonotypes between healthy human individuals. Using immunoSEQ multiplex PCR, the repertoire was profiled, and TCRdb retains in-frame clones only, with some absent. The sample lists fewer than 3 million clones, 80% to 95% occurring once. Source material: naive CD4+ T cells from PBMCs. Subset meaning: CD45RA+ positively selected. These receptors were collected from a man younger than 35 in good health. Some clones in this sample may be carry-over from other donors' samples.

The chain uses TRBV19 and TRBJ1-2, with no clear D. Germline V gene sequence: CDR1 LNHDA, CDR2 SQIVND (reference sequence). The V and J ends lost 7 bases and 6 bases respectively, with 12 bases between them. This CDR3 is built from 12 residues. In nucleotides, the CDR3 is TGTGCCAGTACCCGCGGGGTTGATGGCTACACCTTC. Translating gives CASTRGVDGYTF. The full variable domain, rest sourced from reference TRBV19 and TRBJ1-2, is DGGITQSPKYLFRKEGQNVTLSCEQNLNHDAMYWYRQDPGQGLRLIYYSQIVNDFQKGDIAEGYSVSREKKESFPLTVTSAQKNPTAFYLCASTRGVDGYTFGSGTRLTVV.

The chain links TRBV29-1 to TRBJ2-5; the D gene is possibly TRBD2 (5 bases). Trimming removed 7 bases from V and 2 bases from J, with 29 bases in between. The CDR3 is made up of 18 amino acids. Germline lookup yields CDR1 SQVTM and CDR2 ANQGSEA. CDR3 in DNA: TGCAGCGCCCTAGGGTGGACGGGAACCTACGTTAGTCAAGAGACCCAGTACTTC. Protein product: CSALGWTGTYVSQETQYF.

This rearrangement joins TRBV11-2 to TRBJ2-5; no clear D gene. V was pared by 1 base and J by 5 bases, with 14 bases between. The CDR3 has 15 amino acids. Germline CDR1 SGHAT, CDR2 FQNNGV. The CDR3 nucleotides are TGTGCCAGCAGCTTAGGGTTGACCGCCCCTGAGACCCAGTACTTC. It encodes CASSLGLTAPETQYF.

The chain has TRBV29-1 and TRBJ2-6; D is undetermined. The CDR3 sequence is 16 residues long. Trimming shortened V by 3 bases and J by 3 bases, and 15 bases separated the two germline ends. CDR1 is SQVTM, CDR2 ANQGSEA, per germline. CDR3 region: CSVDWWAGYGANVLTF. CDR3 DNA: TGCAGCGTTGACTGGTGGGCTGGGTATGGGGCCAACGTCCTGACTTTC.

Here the CDR3 reads CASSLRLARNEQYF. CDR3 sequence (DNA): TGTGCCAGCAGCTTGAGACTAGCGAGGAACGAGCAGTACTTC. The chain carries TRBV11-2 and TRBJ2-7; 8 positions match TRBD2. This CDR3 has 14 amino acids. The V and J ends lost 3 bases and 5 bases, in that order; junction bases with no gene match: 6. Germline lookup yields CDR1 SGHAT and CDR2 FQNNGV.

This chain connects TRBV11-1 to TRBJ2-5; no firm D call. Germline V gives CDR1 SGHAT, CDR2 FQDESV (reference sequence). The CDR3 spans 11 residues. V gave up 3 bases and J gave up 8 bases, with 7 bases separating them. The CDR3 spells CASSFRITQYF. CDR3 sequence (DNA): TGTGCCAGCAGCTTCCGAATTACCCAGTACTTC.

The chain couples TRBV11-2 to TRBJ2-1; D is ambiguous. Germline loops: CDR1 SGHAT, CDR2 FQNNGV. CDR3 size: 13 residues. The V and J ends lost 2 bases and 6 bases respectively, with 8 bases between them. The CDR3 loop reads CASSLIFRNEQFF. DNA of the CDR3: TGTGCCAGCAGCTTAATTTTTCGCAATGAGCAGTTCTTC.

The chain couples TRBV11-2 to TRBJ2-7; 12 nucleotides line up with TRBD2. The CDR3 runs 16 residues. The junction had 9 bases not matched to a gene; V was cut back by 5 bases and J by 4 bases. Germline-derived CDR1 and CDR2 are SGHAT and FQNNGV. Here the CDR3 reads CASSPTTSGRFYEQYF. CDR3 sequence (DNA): TGTGCCAGCAGCCCTACTACTAGCGGGAGGTTTTACGAGCAGTACTTC.

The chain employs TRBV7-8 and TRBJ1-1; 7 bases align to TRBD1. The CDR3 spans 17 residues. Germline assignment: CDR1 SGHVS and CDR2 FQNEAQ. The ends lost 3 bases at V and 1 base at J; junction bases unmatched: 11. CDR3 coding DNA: TGTGCCAGCAGCTTTGTAGGGGGCGCGGGAGGGAACACTGAAGCTTTCTTT. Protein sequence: CASSFVGGAGGNTEAFF.

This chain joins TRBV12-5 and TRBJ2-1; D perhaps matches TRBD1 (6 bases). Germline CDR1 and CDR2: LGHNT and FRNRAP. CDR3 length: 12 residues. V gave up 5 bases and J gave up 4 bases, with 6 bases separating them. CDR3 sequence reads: CASGGQYNEQFF. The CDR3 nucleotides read TGTGCTAGTGGTGGACAGTACAATGAGCAGTTCTTC. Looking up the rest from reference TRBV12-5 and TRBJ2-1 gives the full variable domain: DARVTQTPRHKVTEMGQEVTMRCQPILGHNTVFWYRQTMMQGLELLAYFRNRAPLDDSGMPKDRFSAEMPDATLATLKIQPSEPRDSAVYFCASGGQYNEQFFGPGTRLTVL.

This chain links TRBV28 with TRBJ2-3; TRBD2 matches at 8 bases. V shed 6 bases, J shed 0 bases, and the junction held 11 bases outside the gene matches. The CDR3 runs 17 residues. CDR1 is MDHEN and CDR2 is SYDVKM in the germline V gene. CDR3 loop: CASRLLAVMTSTDTQYF. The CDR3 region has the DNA TGTGCCAGCAGGTTACTAGCGGTGATGACTAGCACAGATACGCAGTATTTT.

The CDR3: CSVARLPQETQYF. Here the CDR3 DNA reads TGCAGCGTTGCCAGACTACCTCAAGAGACCCAGTACTTC. V usage is TRBV29-1 and J usage is TRBJ2-5, with D possibly TRBD2 on 5 matching bases. The ends were cut back, 4 bases at V and 2 bases at J, with 11 bases in the middle. The CDR3 covers 13 residues. Germline V gene lookup returns CDR1 SQVTM and CDR2 ANQGSEA.

CDR3 amino acids: CASSSLGDRPAYEQYF. The CDR3 coding sequence is TGTGCCAGCAGCTCCTTGGGGGACAGACCAGCCTACGAGCAGTACTTC. The rearrangement uses TRBV28 and TRBJ2-7; 7 bases map to TRBD1. Unmatched junction bases numbered 13, after V lost 6 bases and J lost 2 bases. The CDR3 extends over 16 amino acids. Germline assignment: CDR1 MDHEN and CDR2 SYDVKM.

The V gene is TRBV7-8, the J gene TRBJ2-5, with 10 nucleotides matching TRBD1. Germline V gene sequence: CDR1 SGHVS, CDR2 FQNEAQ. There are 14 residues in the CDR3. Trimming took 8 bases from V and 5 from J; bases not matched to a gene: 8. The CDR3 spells CASDLDRGLETQYF. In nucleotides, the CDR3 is TGTGCCAGCGACCTCGACAGGGGGCTTGAGACCCAGTACTTC.

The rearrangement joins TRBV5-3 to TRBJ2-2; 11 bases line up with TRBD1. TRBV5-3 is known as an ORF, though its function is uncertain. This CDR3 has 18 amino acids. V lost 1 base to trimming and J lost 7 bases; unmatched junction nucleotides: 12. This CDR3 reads CARSLTSGTGGFSGELFF. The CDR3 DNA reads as TGTGCCAGAAGCTTGACTTCCGGGACAGGGGGATTTAGCGGGGAGCTGTTTTTT.

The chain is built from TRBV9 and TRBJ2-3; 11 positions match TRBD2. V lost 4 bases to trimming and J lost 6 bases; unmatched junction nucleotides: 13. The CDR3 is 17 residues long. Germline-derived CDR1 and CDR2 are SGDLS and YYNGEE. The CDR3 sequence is CASSPRASGRLGDTQYF. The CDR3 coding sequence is TGTGCCAGCAGCCCTAGGGCTAGCGGGAGGTTGGGGGATACGCAGTATTTT.

The CDR3 DNA is TGTGCCACCAGCAGAGAGGCCCCGACTAGCACCCACAATGAGCAGTTCTTC. Its translation: CATSREAPTSTHNEQFF. The chain couples TRBV15 to TRBJ2-1; 7 bases align to TRBD2. The J segment lost 5 bases and the V segment lost 0 bases, leaving 10 bases of the junction unmatched. This CDR3 comprises 17 residues. Germline values: CDR1 LNHNV, CDR2 YYDKDF (reference sequence).

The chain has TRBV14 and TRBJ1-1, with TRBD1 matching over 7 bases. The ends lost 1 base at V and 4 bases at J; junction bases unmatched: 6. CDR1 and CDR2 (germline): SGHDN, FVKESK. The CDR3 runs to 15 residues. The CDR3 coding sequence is TGTGCCAGCAGCCAAGTTTCAGGGGGTTCCACTGAAGCTTTCTTT. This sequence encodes CASSQVSGGSTEAFF. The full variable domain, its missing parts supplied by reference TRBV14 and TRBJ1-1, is EAGVTQFPSHSVIEKGQTVTLRCDPISGHDNLYWYRRVMGKEIKFLLHFVKESKQDESGMPNNRFLAERTGGTYSTLKVQPAELEDSGVYFCASSQVSGGSTEAFFGQGTRLTVV.

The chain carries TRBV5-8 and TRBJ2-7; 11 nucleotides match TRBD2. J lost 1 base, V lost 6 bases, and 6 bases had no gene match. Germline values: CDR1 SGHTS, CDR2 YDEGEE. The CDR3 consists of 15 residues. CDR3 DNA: TGTGCCAGCAAAACCCGACTAGCGGGGTCCTACGAGCAGTACTTC. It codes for CASKTRLAGSYEQYF.

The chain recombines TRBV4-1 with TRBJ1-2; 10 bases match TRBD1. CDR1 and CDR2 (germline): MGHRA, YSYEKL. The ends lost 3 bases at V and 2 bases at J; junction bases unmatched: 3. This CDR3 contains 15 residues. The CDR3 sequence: CASSHPTGGNYGYTF. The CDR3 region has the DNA TGCGCCAGCAGCCACCCGACAGGGGGCAACTATGGCTACACCTTC.

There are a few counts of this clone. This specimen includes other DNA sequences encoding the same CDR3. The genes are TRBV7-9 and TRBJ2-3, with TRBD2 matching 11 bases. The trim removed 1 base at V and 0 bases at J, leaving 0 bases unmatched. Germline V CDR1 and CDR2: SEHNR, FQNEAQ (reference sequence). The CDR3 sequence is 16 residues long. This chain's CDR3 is CASSLGLAGSTDTQYF. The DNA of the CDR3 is TGTGCCAGCAGCTTAGGACTAGCGGGGAGCACAGATACGCAGTATTTT.

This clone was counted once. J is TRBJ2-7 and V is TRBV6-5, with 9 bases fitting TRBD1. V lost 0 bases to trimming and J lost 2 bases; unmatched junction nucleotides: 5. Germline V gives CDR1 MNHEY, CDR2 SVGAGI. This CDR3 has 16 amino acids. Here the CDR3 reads CASSYSGTGMTYEQYF. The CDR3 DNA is TGTGCCAGCAGTTACTCCGGGACAGGGATGACCTACGAGCAGTACTTC.

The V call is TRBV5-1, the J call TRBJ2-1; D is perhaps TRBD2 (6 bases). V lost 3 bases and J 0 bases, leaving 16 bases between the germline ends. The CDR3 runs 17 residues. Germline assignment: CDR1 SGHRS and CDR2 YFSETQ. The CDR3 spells CASSSGPGGSSYNEQFF. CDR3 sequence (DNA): TGCGCCAGCAGCTCGGGCCCCGGGGGAAGCTCCTACAATGAGCAGTTCTTC.

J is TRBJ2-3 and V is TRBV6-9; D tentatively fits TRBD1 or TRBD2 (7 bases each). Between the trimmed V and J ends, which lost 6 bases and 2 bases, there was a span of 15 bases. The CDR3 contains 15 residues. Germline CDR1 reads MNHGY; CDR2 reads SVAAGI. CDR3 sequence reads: CASRRGGGATDTQYF. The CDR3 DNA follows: TGTGCCAGCAGAAGGGGAGGGGGCGCCACAGATACGCAGTATTTT.

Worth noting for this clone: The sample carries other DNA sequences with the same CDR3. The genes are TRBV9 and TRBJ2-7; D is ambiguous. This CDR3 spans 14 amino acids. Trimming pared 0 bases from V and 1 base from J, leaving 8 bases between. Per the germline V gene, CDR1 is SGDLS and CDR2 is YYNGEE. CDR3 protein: CASSVAPRSYEQYF. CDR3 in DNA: TGTGCCAGCAGCGTAGCCCCGAGGTCCTACGAGCAGTACTTC.